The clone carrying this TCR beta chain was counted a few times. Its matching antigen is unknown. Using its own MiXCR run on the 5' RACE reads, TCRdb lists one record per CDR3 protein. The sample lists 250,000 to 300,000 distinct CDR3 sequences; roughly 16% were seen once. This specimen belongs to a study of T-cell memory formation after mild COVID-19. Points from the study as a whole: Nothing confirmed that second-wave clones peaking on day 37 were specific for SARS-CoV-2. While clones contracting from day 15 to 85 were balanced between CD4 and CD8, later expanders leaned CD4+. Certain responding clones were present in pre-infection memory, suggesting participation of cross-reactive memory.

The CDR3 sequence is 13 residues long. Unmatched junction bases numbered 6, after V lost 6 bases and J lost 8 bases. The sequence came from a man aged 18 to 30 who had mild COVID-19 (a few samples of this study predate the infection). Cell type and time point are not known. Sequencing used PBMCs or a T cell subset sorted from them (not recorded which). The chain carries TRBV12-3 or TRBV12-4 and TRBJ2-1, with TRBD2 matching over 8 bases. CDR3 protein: CASSRGGADEQFF. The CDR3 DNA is TGTGCCAGCAGCCGGGGGGGGGCGGATGAGCAGTTCTTC.